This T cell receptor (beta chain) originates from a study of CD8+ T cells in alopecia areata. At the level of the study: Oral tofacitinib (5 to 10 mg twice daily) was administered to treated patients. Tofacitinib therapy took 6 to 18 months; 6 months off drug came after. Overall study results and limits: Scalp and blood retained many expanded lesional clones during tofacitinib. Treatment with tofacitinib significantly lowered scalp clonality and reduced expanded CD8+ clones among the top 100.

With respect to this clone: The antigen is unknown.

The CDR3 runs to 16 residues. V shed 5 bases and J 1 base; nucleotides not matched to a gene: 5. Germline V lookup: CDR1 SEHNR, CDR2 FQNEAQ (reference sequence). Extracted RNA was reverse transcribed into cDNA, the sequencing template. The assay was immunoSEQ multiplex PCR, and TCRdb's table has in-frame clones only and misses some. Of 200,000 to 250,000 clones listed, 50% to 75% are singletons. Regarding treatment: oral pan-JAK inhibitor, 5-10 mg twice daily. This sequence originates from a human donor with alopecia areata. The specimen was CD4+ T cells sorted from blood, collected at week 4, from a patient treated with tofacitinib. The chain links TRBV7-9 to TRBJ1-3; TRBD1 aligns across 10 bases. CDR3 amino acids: CASSLGTGASGNTIYF. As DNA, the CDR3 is TGTGCCAGCAGCCTGGGGACAGGGGCTTCTGGAAACACCATATATTTT.